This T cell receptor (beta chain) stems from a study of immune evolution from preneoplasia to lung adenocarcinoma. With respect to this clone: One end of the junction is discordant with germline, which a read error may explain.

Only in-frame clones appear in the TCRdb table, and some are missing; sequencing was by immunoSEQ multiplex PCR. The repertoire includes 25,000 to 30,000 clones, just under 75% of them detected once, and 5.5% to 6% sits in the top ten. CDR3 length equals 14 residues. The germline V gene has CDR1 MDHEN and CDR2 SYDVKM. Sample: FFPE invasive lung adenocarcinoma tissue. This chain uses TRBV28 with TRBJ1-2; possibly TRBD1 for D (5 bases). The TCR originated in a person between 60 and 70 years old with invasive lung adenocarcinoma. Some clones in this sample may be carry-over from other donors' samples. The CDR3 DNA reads TGTGCCAGCAGTGGGGGGGGACCTCACTATGGCTACATCTTC. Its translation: CASSGGGPHYGYIF.